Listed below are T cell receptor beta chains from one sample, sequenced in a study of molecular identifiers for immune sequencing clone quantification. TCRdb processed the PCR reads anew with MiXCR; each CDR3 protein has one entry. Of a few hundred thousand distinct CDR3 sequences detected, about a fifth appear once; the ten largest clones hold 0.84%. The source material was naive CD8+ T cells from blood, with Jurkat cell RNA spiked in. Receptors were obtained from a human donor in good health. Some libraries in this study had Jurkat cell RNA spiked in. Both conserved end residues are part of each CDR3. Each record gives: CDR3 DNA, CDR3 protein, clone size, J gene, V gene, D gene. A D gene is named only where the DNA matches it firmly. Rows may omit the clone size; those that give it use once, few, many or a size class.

cdr3_nt: TGCAGTGCTAGAGCTCGGCCAACTAGGCCCAGCACAGATACGCAGTATTTT
cdr3_aa: CSARARPTRPSTDTQYF
clone_size: many
j_call: TRBJ2-3
v_call: TRBV20-1
d_call: -

cdr3_nt: TGTGCCAGTATCGGAGCAGGGGGAGAGACCCAGTACTTC
cdr3_aa: CASIGAGGETQYF
clone_size: few
j_call: TRBJ2-5
v_call: TRBV19
d_call: TRBD1

cdr3_nt: TGCGCCAGCAGCCAAGATATTGTACACCTCAGCTCTGGAAACACCATATATTTT
cdr3_aa: CASSQDIVHLSSGNTIYF
clone_size: few
j_call: TRBJ1-3
v_call: TRBV4-3
d_call: -

cdr3_nt: TGTGCCACCGGGACAGGGGGCAACACTGAAGCTTTCTTT
cdr3_aa: CATGTGGNTEAFF
clone_size: many
j_call: TRBJ1-1
v_call: TRBV7-9
d_call: TRBD1

cdr3_nt: TGTGCCAGCTCACCACCGTTGACGGGAGCTTACGAGCAGTACTTC
cdr3_aa: CASSPPLTGAYEQYF
clone_size: -
j_call: TRBJ2-7
v_call: TRBV18
d_call: -

cdr3_nt: TGTGCTAGTGGTTTGGGGGGGGGGACTGAAGCTTTCTTT
cdr3_aa: CASGLGGGTEAFF
clone_size: many
j_call: TRBJ1-1
v_call: TRBV12-5
d_call: -

cdr3_nt: TGTGCCATCAACAGGGACTCTGAAGCTTTCTTT
cdr3_aa: CAINRDSEAFF
clone_size: few
j_call: TRBJ1-1
v_call: TRBV2
d_call: -

cdr3_nt: TGTGCCAGCAGTTACGGGATTATGAACACTGAAGCTTTCTTT
cdr3_aa: CASSYGIMNTEAFF
clone_size: -
j_call: TRBJ1-1
v_call: TRBV28
d_call: -

cdr3_nt: TGTGCCAGCAGCTCGGACGGAGCCTACGAGCAGTACTTC
cdr3_aa: CASSSDGAYEQYF
clone_size: -
j_call: TRBJ2-7
v_call: TRBV5-5
d_call: -

cdr3_nt: TGCGCCAGCAGCCAAGACTTGCGGGGGTTAGATACGCAGTATTTT
cdr3_aa: CASSQDLRGLDTQYF
clone_size: many
j_call: TRBJ2-3
v_call: TRBV4-3
d_call: TRBD2

cdr3_nt: TGTGCCAGTAGTTGGACGGGACAGGGGAGAGAGCAGTACTTC
cdr3_aa: CASSWTGQGREQYF
clone_size: few
j_call: TRBJ2-7
v_call: TRBV19
d_call: TRBD1

cdr3_nt: TGTGCCAGCAGCCCCACGGGGTCCGGGGAGCTGTTTTTT
cdr3_aa: CASSPTGSGELFF
clone_size: few
j_call: TRBJ2-2
v_call: TRBV6-5
d_call: -

cdr3_nt: TGTGCCAGCAGCGTAGAAAGCGGGGACCACGGTCCGTACGAGCAGTACTTC
cdr3_aa: CASSVESGDHGPYEQYF
clone_size: many
j_call: TRBJ2-7
v_call: TRBV9
d_call: TRBD2

cdr3_nt: TGTGCCAGCAGCTTGGTACGGGGGACGAACACCGGGGAGCTGTTTTTT
cdr3_aa: CASSLVRGTNTGELFF
clone_size: many
j_call: TRBJ2-2
v_call: TRBV11-2
d_call: -

cdr3_nt: TGTGCCAGCAGCTTAGGGGTTATGGGACAGGGGTTCGGCACAGATACGCAGTATTTT
cdr3_aa: CASSLGVMGQGFGTDTQYF
clone_size: -
j_call: TRBJ2-3
v_call: TRBV7-8
d_call: TRBD1

cdr3_nt: TGTGCCAGTAGTACCGGGACCAGGGGGATCAATGAGCAGTTCTTC
cdr3_aa: CASSTGTRGINEQFF
clone_size: few
j_call: TRBJ2-1
v_call: TRBV19
d_call: TRBD1

cdr3_nt: TGTGCCAGCAGCCTCACCTCCGGGCCAGGGGACTTCTGCGAGCAGTACTTC
cdr3_aa: CASSLTSGPGDFCEQYF
clone_size: few
j_call: TRBJ2-7
v_call: TRBV7-2
d_call: -

cdr3_nt: TGCAGTGCTAGTTTAGAAAGTAGCACAGATACGCAGTATTTT
cdr3_aa: CSASLESSTDTQYF
clone_size: many
j_call: TRBJ2-3
v_call: TRBV20-1
d_call: -

cdr3_nt: TGTGCCAGCAGTTTCCGGGACTACACCCAAGAGACCCAGTACTTC
cdr3_aa: CASSFRDYTQETQYF
clone_size: many
j_call: TRBJ2-5
v_call: TRBV28
d_call: TRBD2

cdr3_nt: TGTGCCAGCAGCTTAGTTACGGGGTCCACCGGGGAGCTGTTTTTT
cdr3_aa: CASSLVTGSTGELFF
clone_size: few
j_call: TRBJ2-2
v_call: TRBV11-2
d_call: -

cdr3_nt: TGTGCCAGCAGCTTAGTACTAGCGGGAAGCGAGACCCAGTACTTC
cdr3_aa: CASSLVLAGSETQYF
clone_size: once
j_call: TRBJ2-5
v_call: TRBV7-6
d_call: TRBD2

cdr3_nt: TGTGCCAGCAGTCTCTTAGCGGGAGGGGCCTACGAGCAGTACTTC
cdr3_aa: CASSLLAGGAYEQYF
clone_size: many
j_call: TRBJ2-7
v_call: TRBV12-3/TRBV12-4
d_call: TRBD2

cdr3_nt: TGTGCCACCAGCAGAGCTGAGACAGTGGAGCCTAACAATGAGCAGTTCTTC
cdr3_aa: CATSRAETVEPNNEQFF
clone_size: few
j_call: TRBJ2-1
v_call: TRBV15
d_call: -

cdr3_nt: TGTGCCAGCAGCTTAATGGCCAGAACTGAAGCTTTCTTT
cdr3_aa: CASSLMARTEAFF
clone_size: many
j_call: TRBJ1-1
v_call: TRBV7-2
d_call: -

cdr3_nt: TGCAGTGCTTGGACAGCGAACACCGGGGAGCTGTTTTTT
cdr3_aa: CSAWTANTGELFF
clone_size: -
j_call: TRBJ2-2
v_call: TRBV20-1
d_call: -

cdr3_nt: TGTGCCAGCAGTACAGGGTTAACCTCCTACGAGCAGTACTTC
cdr3_aa: CASSTGLTSYEQYF
clone_size: -
j_call: TRBJ2-7
v_call: TRBV28
d_call: -

cdr3_nt: TGTGCCAGCAGTCCACTAGCGGGAGAGGGGTACACAGATACGCAGTATTTT
cdr3_aa: CASSPLAGEGYTDTQYF
clone_size: few
j_call: TRBJ2-3
v_call: TRBV27
d_call: TRBD2

cdr3_nt: TGTGCCAGCAGCTTGGTCCGGAGAGGAGACGAGCAGTACTTC
cdr3_aa: CASSLVRRGDEQYF
clone_size: few
j_call: TRBJ2-7
v_call: TRBV5-6
d_call: -

cdr3_nt: TGCGCCAGCAGCCATTCAGGGGGGGCCGGGGAGCTGTTTTTT
cdr3_aa: CASSHSGGAGELFF
clone_size: many
j_call: TRBJ2-2
v_call: TRBV4-1
d_call: -

cdr3_nt: TGTGCCAGCAGCTCTTACTCCGGGGTCCAAGAGACCCAGTACTTC
cdr3_aa: CASSSYSGVQETQYF
clone_size: -
j_call: TRBJ2-5
v_call: TRBV7-8
d_call: -

cdr3_nt: TGTGCCTGGAGTGTGGGTAACTCTGGAAACACCATATATTTT
cdr3_aa: CAWSVGNSGNTIYF
clone_size: many
j_call: TRBJ1-3
v_call: TRBV30
d_call: -

cdr3_nt: TGTGCCAGCAGCTTTGAGTGGGCAGATACGCAGTATTTT
cdr3_aa: CASSFEWADTQYF
clone_size: -
j_call: TRBJ2-3
v_call: TRBV5-6
d_call: -

cdr3_nt: TGCAGTGCTGGCCCACCGGACCTAGAGGGGTACGAGCAGTACTTC
cdr3_aa: CSAGPPDLEGYEQYF
clone_size: many
j_call: TRBJ2-7
v_call: TRBV20-1
d_call: -

cdr3_nt: TGCGCCAGCAGCCAAGAAGACAGGTATCAGCCCCAGCATTTT
cdr3_aa: CASSQEDRYQPQHF
clone_size: -
j_call: TRBJ1-5
v_call: TRBV4-1
d_call: -

cdr3_nt: TGTGCCAGCAGCCAAAGGCTGGGGCCTGAGCAGTACTTC
cdr3_aa: CASSQRLGPEQYF
clone_size: many
j_call: TRBJ2-7
v_call: TRBV7-9
d_call: -

cdr3_nt: TGTGCCAGCAGCTTAGCTGTGGGATTAGGCGGCTACACCTTC
cdr3_aa: CASSLAVGLGGYTF
clone_size: few
j_call: TRBJ1-2
v_call: TRBV7-9
d_call: -

cdr3_nt: TGTGCCAGCAGAAGACAGCCCCAAGAGACCCAGTACTTC
cdr3_aa: CASRRQPQETQYF
clone_size: -
j_call: TRBJ2-5
v_call: TRBV12-3/TRBV12-4
d_call: -